The TCR beta chain described here comes from a study of blood T cell repertoires in COVID-19 (dated by TCRdb to 2020 to 2022). A note on the overall study: Samples from collaborators originated in the United States, Italy and Spain and spanned both the acute and convalescent phases of COVID-19. The sample metadata nearly always contained a de-identified subject ID, COVID-19 status, age in years and sex. Samples came from the ongoing ImmuneRACE study (first 160 participants) plus 1,254 subjects from 6 global collaborators. The material from the prospective study consisted of cDNA or gDNA derived from T cells, B-cell-depleted T cells, or PBMCs. The repertoires were released in a freely available public database meant as a resource for research on the immune response to SARS-CoV-2. Where available, HLA class I and class II types were taken from metadata supplied by the sample provider and were not determined by assay-based typing. The dataset comprised deeply sampled blood TCRbeta repertoires from subjects exposed to, actively infected with, or recovered from COVID-19.

In Seattle, one collaborating source enrolled patients while the infection was active and tracked those patients longitudinally over the course of disease. Collaborating institutions collected whole blood in K2EDTA tubes following their own protocols. For TCRbeta analysis, collaborators shipped samples in one of three forms: frozen whole blood, isolated PBMCs, or DNA extracted from either of those sample types. Regarding this clone: The antigen this receptor binds is unknown. Per-nucleotide qualities are absent, and no much larger clonotype sits a single base away.

From V the trimming removes 7 bases and from J it removes 3 bases, while the gene matches leave 14 bases of the junction unaccounted for. The germline V gene sets CDR1 to SGHRS and CDR2 to YFSETQ. Taken from cysteine to phenylalanine, the CDR3 has 19 residues. The entry retains the CDR3 DNA only, 57 bases that are in frame from base 1. TCRbeta CDR3 regions were amplified from genomic DNA using the immunoSEQ Assay, a bias-controlled multiplex PCR. On the authors' methods: Within the assay, amplification of reference gene primers was used to estimate how many nucleated cells each sample contained. Sequence reads were collapsed and filtered to measure the absolute abundance of every unique TCRbeta CDR3 rearrangement. For each sample, productive Simpson clonality was calculated by taking the square root of Simpson's diversity index across productive rearrangements. This is the immuneACCESS table as TCRdb keeps it, with only in-frame sequences that have V and J called. A part of the clones is gone; compared with another copy, unresolved V genes explain less than half, and the rest is unexplained. The DNA gave D and trimming, while V, J and clone size come from that table. Within this sample are 150,000 to 170,000 clones, with approximately 85% of them counted one time only. Of the sample, 0.63% falls within the top ten clones.

Findings and caveats that apply to the study as a whole: How much clinical and demographic metadata was included differed by source and by participant, and the metadata was provided uncurated.

The sequenced sample was peripheral blood. This chain joins TRBV5-1 to TRBJ2-6; TRBD2 aligns with 12 central bases. The TCR sequence derives from a man aged 60 to 75 with COVID-19, enrolled during active disease. The CDR3 protein sequence reads: CASARRPSGRAIGANVLTF. The sequenced DNA is TGCGCCAGCGCCAGACGTCCTAGCGGGAGGGCGATTGGGGCCAACGTCCTGACTTTC.